This TCR beta chain stems from a study of regulatory and conventional T cells in RAG deficiency. Produced via immunoSEQ multiplex PCR; TCRdb's table is partial and in-frame only. In the table there are 21,000 or so clones, about 92% of which are singletons. Study-wide findings and caveats: Patient subsets had shorter CDR3s; Omenn Treg-Tconv overlap exceeded 75%. Control T-cell subsets had markedly higher Shannon entropy and lower Simpson indices than RAG-deficient patients.

Blood CD4+ CD25-low CD127-high conventional T cells supplied the genomic DNA template. This CDR3 has 14 amino acids. Germline V gene lookup returns CDR1 SGHDT and CDR2 YYEEEE. Trimming cost V 3 bases and J 2 bases, with 9 bases left between them. Comment on this clone: The antigen is unknown.

This sample was shared with a second study, whose subject was regulatory T cells. This second report adds: The PCR used 52 TRBV and 13 TRBJ primers. Regulatory T cells showed the strongest V-J pair restriction and V/J gene skewing among patient repertoires.

The chain couples TRBV5-6 to TRBJ2-4; no definite D call. The source is a human donor in good health. The material sequenced was CD4+ T cells sorted from blood. In DNA, the CDR3 is TGTGCCAGCAGCTCCCCCGGTACCAAAAACATTCAGTACTTC. It encodes CASSSPGTKNIQYF.